This T cell receptor beta chain was sequenced in a study of cytomegalovirus exposure and HLA in healthy donors (TCRdb year 2017). Concerning the study at large: An earlier analysis of 587 of the donors reported 276 Gb of sequence data and 95 million to 130 million unique TCR beta sequences obtained from 180 million or so T cells. Across about 380 genotyped donors of the cohort, an average of roughly 230,000 unique TCR beta nucleotide sequences per donor were sequenced, and approximately 17% of those sequences were non-productive. A later genetic analysis used genome-wide SNP genotypes for about 60% of the roughly 700 donors, treating that subset as a discovery cohort. Typing coverage varied by locus: roughly 620-640 donors for A, B, C, DRB1 and DQB1; roughly 520 for DQA1; about 570 for DPA1; under 490 for DPB1. The genetic ancestry cluster associated with self-reported Caucasian donors included around four fifths of the roughly 360 genotyped donors. An earlier analysis of around 540 of the donors applied high-throughput TCR beta sequencing to assess whether each TCR beta V gene segment acted as functional or pseudogenic. Donor age, sex, ethnicity and CMV serostatus were collected together with the repertoire data. Every discovery cohort repertoire had been produced on one sequencing platform. The study was designed to test whether signatures of past pathogen exposure could be identified by cataloging public T cell receptors. In addition to the first cohort of several hundred subjects, a separate validation cohort of 130 or so different subjects was used. The study used immunosequencing to profile the T cell repertoires of hundreds of subjects and linked those repertoires to cytomegalovirus serostatus. Several DR-DQ haplotypes were treated as single units for association and clustering because of strong linkage in the cohort. About 280 gigabases of sequencing data and tens of millions of unique TCR sequences made up an early release that covered some 640 HLA-typed donors. Both class I and class II loci were covered by HLA typing, at four-digit resolution. A later analysis re-analyzed previously published TCR beta repertoires from 500 to 700 donors and added high-resolution HLA genotyping to study TCR occurrence patterns. In the later analysis, no new phenotypic data were used to find candidate immune exposures; instead, reliance was placed on TCR beta sequences and their occurrence across donors. High-throughput TCR immunosequencing, statistical association of individual TCRs with disease status, and machine learning were combined to predict cytomegalovirus infection status. Results and caveats for the whole study, not just this receptor: A later analysis found that TCR association rates varied across HLA loci, with DRB1 alleles showing the most associated TCRs and HLA-C alleles the fewest. Several of the top co-occurrence clusters appeared to be linked to parvovirus B19, influenza, CMV and Epstein-Barr virus, according to a later analysis. CMV serostatus was the only immune exposure information available for the cohort. In a later analysis, HLA-associated TCR beta chains were found to be more clonally expanded and to have lower generation probabilities than equally common non-associated chains. A few of the identified cytomegalovirus-associated TCR beta chains were confirmed in vitro to be specific for cytomegalovirus antigens. Most CMV-associated TCR beta chains appeared to be HLA-restricted in a later analysis, and the HLA associations seemed to be driven largely by CMV exposure. The 87-base-pair reads could not distinguish some IMGT-functional V segments, including TRBV6-2 and TRBV6-3, so those segments were excluded. A further reported finding was that TCR beta sequences accurately predicted the HLA-A and HLA-B alleles for most subjects in the first cohort. Compared with the 666-donor mean, donors in an Asian-associated ancestry cluster had fewer N-insertions in productive TCRs, according to a later genetic analysis. In both the original and validation cohorts, the classifier was reported to diagnose cytomegalovirus status with high specificity and sensitivity. In a later analysis, 16,951 TCR beta sequences were associated with specific HLA alleles at a false discovery rate of 0.05. In this cohort, only TCR beta chains were sequenced, and detectable features were limited by the absence of alpha or paired-chain data. A cluster of highly shared sequence variants was judged likely to represent a technical artifact of the sequencing pipeline. Sequencing depth was assumed to be roughly uniform across donors in the presence/absence analyses, though that assumption may not hold. V-gene and J-gene trimming of TCR beta chains was associated with a missense DCLRE1C variant in a later genetic analysis, and the association was replicated in an independent cohort. According to the authors, the approach could potentially be generalized to other disease states and immunological phenotypes. Because counts were too low, seventeen rarely observed V segments, including chromosome 9 orphons, were excluded from the earlier analysis of 587 of the donors. Because some donors lacked HLA typing at each locus, the association tests relied only on the typed subset. Across donors, most TCR sequences were observed very rarely, whereas some public TCRs were present in many individuals. When HLA alleles, especially DR and DQ, strongly co-occurred, TCR associations were difficult to assign to individual alleles. Linkage disequilibrium might explain the correlated functional status among segregating V segments, but an unknown experimental factor could not be excluded. The study listed 150 to 200 TCR beta chains as associated with cytomegalovirus. In an earlier analysis of some 500 of the donors, most TCR beta V segments were observed in productive rearrangements about 87% or about 30% of the time, broadly matching IMGT annotations.

Trimming removed 3 bases from V and 5 bases from J; the gene matches leave 8 bases unexplained. Taken from cysteine to phenylalanine, the CDR3 has 16 residues. Only the CDR3 DNA stays, 48 bases, in frame from base 1. Sequences MDHEN (CDR1) and SYDVKM (CDR2) are obtained from the germline V gene. The cohort comprised some 680 healthy bone marrow donors. At the time of sampling, all cohort members were nominally healthy, though unrecorded immune exposures were likely present. The donor tested CMV seronegative and was one of the 352 seronegative cohort members. Each donor provided a peripheral blood sample, and peripheral blood mononuclear cells were used for TCR beta sequencing. The Qiagen DNeasy Blood Extraction Kit was used to extract genomic DNA from the blood cell samples. Receptors were amplified or captured by the immunoSEQ multiplex PCR assay. A mixture of 60 forward primers for TCR Vbeta segments and 13 reverse primers for TCR Jbeta segments was used in the multiplex PCR. Amplification of the CDR3 region of rearranged TCR beta genes was performed with a multiplex PCR assay on genomic DNA. On the Illumina HiSeq System, the amplified TCR beta libraries were sequenced as 87-base-pair reads. The authors' analysis ran thus. Across the 500 to 750 repertoires, a later analysis counted tens of millions of unique TCR beta chains, around 11 million of which were shared by at least two donors. To remove PCR and sequencing errors, raw reads were error-corrected and collapsed into unique sequences using a nearest-neighbor algorithm that merged closely related sequences. V, D and J gene segments were assigned by aligning CDR3 sequences to IMGT reference sequences. Each retained sequence needed at least a six-nucleotide match to both a V gene segment and a J gene segment. A rearrangement counted as productive if the CDR3 had no stop codons and remained in frame with V and J, and every other rearrangement counted as non-productive. CDR3 was defined according to IMGT convention as the region running from the second conserved V-encoded cysteine to the conserved J-encoded phenylalanine. In an earlier analysis of around 540 of the donors, sequences lacking an unambiguous match to a single V gene segment were excluded. In an earlier analysis of 587 of the donors, V segments were called functional above 56.7% productive rearrangements and were called segregating when the between-donor standard deviation exceeded 5%. A statistical classification framework was built to diagnose cytomegalovirus status from the catalog of TCR beta chain sequences. V and J gene assignment, in a later analysis, came from comparing TCR nucleotide sequences with IMGT/GENE-DB human TR gene sequences. The TCRdist pipeline was used in a later analysis to assign CDR3 sequences and most-parsimonious VDJ recombination scenarios. In a later analysis, every TCR beta chain was defined by the combination of its CDR3 amino acid sequence and its V-gene family, and reads without a unique V-gene family were dropped. As a way to deal with suspected cross-contamination and a sequencing artifact, a later analysis dropped approximately 590 nucleotide sequences that were highly shared and had low generation probability. For each public chain, a later analysis derived a clonal expansion index from normalized ranks of inferred template counts within each repertoire. Generation probabilities in a later analysis came from a VDJ recombination model fitted to out-of-frame rearrangements, and those results were checked against IGoR. In a later analysis, hypergeometric tests were used to score TCR-TCR, TCR-HLA and TCR-CMV co-occurrence, with a repertoire-size bias correction applied to TCR pairs. False discovery rates were estimated in a later analysis by permuting HLA or CMV assignments 20 times. A later analysis grouped co-occurring TCRs with DBSCAN, adding TCRdist sequence similarity when clustering within HLA-allele-positive subsets. Repertoires with fewer than 30,000 or more than 120,000 public chains, plus five repertoires with anomalous nucleotide sharing, were excluded from co-occurrence clustering. As stored in TCRdb, this immuneACCESS dataset retains in-frame rearrangements with V and J assigned. A fraction of the clones does not appear; measured against another copy, unresolved V genes explain less than half of the discrepancy, and the remainder lacks a known reason. For V, J and clone size, that table is used; D and trimming come from the DNA. For this sample there are about 200,000 clones; roughly 85% appear just once. The ten largest clones capture less than 2.5% of the sample.

Notes on this clone: What antigen it recognizes has not been identified. There are no base qualities to consult, and no much larger clone falls within one base.

This TCR came from a woman aged 45-65 years in good health and CMV-seronegative. Specimen: PBMCs. The sequence is built from TRBV28 and TRBJ2-5; 11 central bases correspond to TRBD2. The sequence in DNA is TGTGCCAGCAGTTTGATGGCTAGCGGGAGGAGGGAGACCCAGTACTTC. Its product reads: CASSLMASGRRETQYF. Full variable domain (CDR3 extended with the reference TRBV28 and TRBJ2-5 proteins): DVKVTQSSRYLVKRTGEKVFLECVQDMDHENMFWYRQDPGLGLRLIYFSYDVKMKEKGDIPEGYSVSREKKERFSLILESASTNQTSMYLCASSLMASGRRETQYFGPGTRLLVL.